This TCR beta chain is from a study of patients and donors after allogeneic stem cell transplantation (dated by TCRdb to between 2020 and 2021). Receptors were amplified or captured by RT-PCR. The sequencer was a NextSeq 550. TCRdb itself trimmed the public reads at Q25 with fastp, ran MiXCR and retained productive beta chains. Rows are unified per CDR3 protein, each entry keeping the most common DNA and genes. The sample yields hundreds of thousands of distinct CDR3 sequences; approximately 14% were counted once. Jointly, the top ten make up 11% of the sample. As regards this clonotype: The specificity of this receptor is unknown. Qualities for individual bases were not recorded, and no much larger clone is one base off.

The source material was blood, either unsorted or a sorted T cell fraction (not recorded which). The receptor's source is a human donor who was either an allogeneic HSCT recipient or a stem cell or donor lymphocyte infusion donor (not recorded which). It is not recorded whose cells these are; they may come from a transplant donor.

This receptor has the CDR3 CASSYSIGGTAGGYTF. The nucleotides are TGTGCCAGCAGTTACTCGATCGGAGGCACCGCCGGGGGCTACACCTTC. The chain is encoded by TRBV6-2 or TRBV6-3 joined to TRBJ1-2, with no confident D gene call. V loses 0 bases of germline sequence and J loses 8 bases, and the interval between the two ends is 19 bases. Sequences MNHEY (CDR1) and SVGEGT (CDR2) are obtained from the germline V gene. From its cysteine to its phenylalanine, the CDR3 spans 16 amino acids. The DNA shown is the 48-base CDR3, in frame from base 1.